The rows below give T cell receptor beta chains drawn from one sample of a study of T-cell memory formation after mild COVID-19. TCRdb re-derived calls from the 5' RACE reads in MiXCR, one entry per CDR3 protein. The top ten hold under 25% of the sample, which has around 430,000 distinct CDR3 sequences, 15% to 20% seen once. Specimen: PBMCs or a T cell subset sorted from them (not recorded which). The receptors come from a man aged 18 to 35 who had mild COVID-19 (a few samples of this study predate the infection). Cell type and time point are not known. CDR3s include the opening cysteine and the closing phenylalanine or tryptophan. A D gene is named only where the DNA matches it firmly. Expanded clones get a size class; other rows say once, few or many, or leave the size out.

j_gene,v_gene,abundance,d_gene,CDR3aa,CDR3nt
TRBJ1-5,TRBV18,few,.,CASSPLTVGQPQHF,TGTGCCAGCTCACCACTGACAGTTGGACAGCCCCAGCATTTT
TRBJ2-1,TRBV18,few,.,CASSRGSRSYNEQFF,TGTGCCAGCTCAAGGGGGTCCCGTTCCTACAATGAGCAGTTCTTC
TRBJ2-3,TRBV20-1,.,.,CSASLQRSWDTQYF,TGCAGTGCTAGTCTCCAGCGGAGTTGGGATACGCAGTATTTT
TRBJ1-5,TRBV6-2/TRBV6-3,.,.,CASSPTGRNNQPQHF,TGTGCCAGCAGTCCCACCGGACGGAATAATCAGCCCCAGCATTTT
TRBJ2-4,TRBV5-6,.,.,CASSLRRGKNIQYF,TGTGCCAGCAGCTTGAGGAGGGGCAAAAACATTCAGTACTTC
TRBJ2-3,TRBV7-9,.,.,CASSLDLGDHTDTQYF,TGTGCCAGCAGCTTAGATCTCGGGGACCACACAGATACGCAGTATTTT
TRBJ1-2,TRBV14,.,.,CASSQDSRRYGYTF,TGTGCCAGCAGCCAAGATTCCAGGCGGTATGGCTACACCTTC
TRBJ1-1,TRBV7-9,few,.,CASSLTHVEAFF,TGTGCCAGCAGCTTAACGCACGTTGAAGCTTTCTTT
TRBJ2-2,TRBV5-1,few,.,CASSSRQAFPTGELFF,TGCGCCAGCAGCTCCCGACAGGCCTTCCCCACCGGGGAGCTGTTTTTT
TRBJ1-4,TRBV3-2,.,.,CASSHGQLDEKLFF,TGTGCCAGCAGCCATGGACAGCTAGATGAAAAACTGTTTTTT
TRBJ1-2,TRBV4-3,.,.,CASSQEQGRWANTF,TGCGCCAGCAGCCAAGAACAGGGTCGGTGGGCTAACACCTTC
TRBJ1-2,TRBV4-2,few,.,CASSQGGLDSPGGYTF,TGTGCCAGCAGCCAGGGGGGGCTAGACAGTCCGGGTGGCTACACCTTC
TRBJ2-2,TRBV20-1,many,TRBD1,CSARAGTGGWNTGELFF,TGCAGTGCTAGGGCCGGGACAGGGGGCTGGAACACCGGGGAGCTGTTTTTT
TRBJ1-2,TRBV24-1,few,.,CATSDFSGGGYTF,TGTGCCACCAGTGATTTCTCCGGGGGCGGCTACACCTTC
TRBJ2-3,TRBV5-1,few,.,CASSLVLAGANTDTQYF,TGCGCCAGCAGCTTGGTGTTGGCAGGGGCGAACACAGATACGCAGTATTTT
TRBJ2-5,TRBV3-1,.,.,CASSQAVSGETQYF,TGTGCCAGCAGCCAAGCGGTCTCTGGAGAGACCCAGTACTTC
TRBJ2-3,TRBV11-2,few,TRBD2,CASSSLAGGARDTQYF,TGTGCCAGCAGCTCTCTAGCCGGGGGGGCCAGAGATACGCAGTATTTT
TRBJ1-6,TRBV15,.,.,CATSRDGGSSLSSPLHF,TGTGCCACCAGCAGAGATGGGGGATCCTCCTTGAGTTCACCCCTCCACTTT
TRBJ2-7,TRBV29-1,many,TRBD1,CSAGDSTYEQYF,TGCAGCGCCGGGGACAGTACCTACGAGCAGTACTTC
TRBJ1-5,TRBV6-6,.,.,CASSRRDGNQPQHF,TGTGCCAGCAGCCGCCGGGACGGAAATCAGCCCCAGCATTTT
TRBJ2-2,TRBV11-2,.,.,CASSSQVTNTGELFF,TGTGCCAGCAGCAGTCAGGTGACAAACACCGGGGAGCTGTTTTTT
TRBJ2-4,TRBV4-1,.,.,CASSQAQGGLAKNIQYF,TGCGCCAGCAGCCAGGCTCAAGGGGGACTAGCCAAAAACATTCAGTACTTC
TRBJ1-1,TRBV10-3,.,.,CAISDQGGTEAFF,TGTGCCATCAGTGATCAGGGAGGAACTGAAGCTTTCTTT
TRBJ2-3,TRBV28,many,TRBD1,CASSLRTGFTDTQYF,TGTGCCAGCAGTTTAAGGACAGGATTCACAGATACGCAGTATTTT
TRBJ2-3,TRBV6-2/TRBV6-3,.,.,CASSSALYDTQYF,TGTGCCAGCAGTTCTGCCCTGTACGATACGCAGTATTTT
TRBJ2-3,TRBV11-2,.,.,CASSLWQGLSDTQYF,TGTGCCAGCAGCTTATGGCAGGGGCTCTCAGATACGCAGTATTTT
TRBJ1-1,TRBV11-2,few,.,CASSSPRVTEAFF,TGTGCCAGCAGCTCGCCCCGGGTGACTGAAGCTTTCTTT
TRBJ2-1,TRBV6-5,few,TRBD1,CASRLQGAEQFF,TGTGCCAGCAGATTACAGGGGGCAGAGCAGTTCTTC
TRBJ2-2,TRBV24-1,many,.,CATSDPGSRRELFF,TGTGCCACCAGTGATCCCGGGTCCCGGAGGGAGCTGTTTTTT
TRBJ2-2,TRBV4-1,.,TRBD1,CASSLRDRGTGELFF,TGCGCCAGCAGCCTCCGGGACAGGGGCACCGGGGAGCTGTTTTTT
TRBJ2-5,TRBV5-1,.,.,CASSLGAGFSQETQYF,TGCGCCAGCAGCTTGGGGGCCGGATTTAGCCAAGAGACCCAGTACTTC
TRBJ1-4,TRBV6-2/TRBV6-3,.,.,CASSTGTPGREKLFF,TGTGCCAGCAGTACCGGGACCCCGGGGAGAGAAAAACTGTTTTTT
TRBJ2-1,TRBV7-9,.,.,CASSLVGEIYNEQFF,TGTGCCAGCAGCTTAGTCGGTGAAATCTACAATGAGCAGTTCTTC
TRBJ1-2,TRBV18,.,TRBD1,CASSRPGTVNSGYGYTF,TGTGCCAGCTCACGACCCGGGACAGTCAACTCGGGCTATGGCTACACCTTC